This TCR beta chain was profiled in a study of cytomegalovirus exposure and HLA in healthy donors. Study-wide results and limits: The study recorded 160 or so TCR beta chains that were cytomegalovirus-associated.

PCR primers comprised 60 Vbeta and 13 Jbeta primers. Here immunoSEQ multiplex PCR was the method, and the copy in TCRdb shows in-frame clones only, minus some. Here the sample spans 130,000 or so clones, 60% to 80% being singletons. To note about this clone: What it binds is not known.

The TCR comes from a man aged 40-50 years in good health and CMV-seronegative. Source material: PBMCs.

CDR3 region: CASSLLTGEKETQYF. As DNA, the CDR3 is TGCGCCAGCAGCCTTCTGACAGGGGAAAAAGAGACCCAGTACTTC. The chain is built from TRBV5-1 and TRBJ2-5; 8 bases line up with TRBD1. The junction had 8 bases not matched to a gene; V was cut back by 4 bases and J by 3 bases. The germline CDR1 and CDR2 sequences are SGHRS and YFSETQ. The CDR3 has 15 residues.